This TCR beta chain was obtained from a study of blood T cell repertoires in COVID-19. Looking at the study overall: Samples of COVID-19 (acute and convalescent) were obtained from the United States, Italy and Spain. T cells, B-cell-depleted T cells, or PBMCs supplied cDNA or gDNA.

In the source study's methods: Reference gene primer amplification gave nucleated cell count estimates. The data were produced by immunoSEQ multiplex PCR, yet TCRdb's version contains in-frame clones alone and is incomplete. The V and J calls and the clone size are those of that table, but D and trimming were determined from the DNA. The profile shows more than 250,000 clones, roughly 90% of them singletons. V lost 3 bases, J lost 3 bases, and 8 bases lay in between. The CDR3 totals 13 residues. Germline CDR1 reads LGHDT; CDR2 reads YNNKEL (reference sequence). This chain links TRBV3-1 (or the pseudogene TRBV3-2) with TRBJ1-1; possibly TRBD1 for D (5 bases). This receptor was taken from a young man who had recovered from COVID-19. The sample was peripheral blood. The CDR3 DNA reads TGTGCCAGCAGCCATCGGGACTACACTGAAGCTTTCTTT. It translates to CASSHRDYTEAFF.